The TCR beta chain under discussion was sequenced for a study of blood T cell repertoires in COVID-19. Overall study: COVID-19 samples from acute and convalescent phases originated in the United States, Italy and Spain. In each case, the material was cDNA or gDNA derived from T cells, B-cell-depleted T cells, or PBMCs.

In the authors' methods: Cell counts per sample came from amplifying reference gene primers. The table came from immunoSEQ multiplex PCR; TCRdb's copy has only in-frame clones and leaves some out. That table is the source of V, J and clone size, and D and trimming were worked out from the DNA. The data hold 50,000 to 70,000 clones, with almost 80% observed a single time. This clone was found a few times. Sequenced sample: peripheral blood. The receptor was derived from a man aged 55 to 69 with acute or convalescent COVID-19.

The CDR3 sequence is CASSRQGNGYTF. CDR3 DNA: TGTGCCAGCTCACGACAGGGGAATGGCTACACCTTC. This sequence joins TRBV18 and TRBJ1-2, with 8 positions matching TRBD1. The CDR3 is 12 amino acids. Germline lookup yields CDR1 KGHSH and CDR2 LQKENI. With 4 bases clipped from V and 6 bases from J, the junction kept 1 base outside the gene matches.